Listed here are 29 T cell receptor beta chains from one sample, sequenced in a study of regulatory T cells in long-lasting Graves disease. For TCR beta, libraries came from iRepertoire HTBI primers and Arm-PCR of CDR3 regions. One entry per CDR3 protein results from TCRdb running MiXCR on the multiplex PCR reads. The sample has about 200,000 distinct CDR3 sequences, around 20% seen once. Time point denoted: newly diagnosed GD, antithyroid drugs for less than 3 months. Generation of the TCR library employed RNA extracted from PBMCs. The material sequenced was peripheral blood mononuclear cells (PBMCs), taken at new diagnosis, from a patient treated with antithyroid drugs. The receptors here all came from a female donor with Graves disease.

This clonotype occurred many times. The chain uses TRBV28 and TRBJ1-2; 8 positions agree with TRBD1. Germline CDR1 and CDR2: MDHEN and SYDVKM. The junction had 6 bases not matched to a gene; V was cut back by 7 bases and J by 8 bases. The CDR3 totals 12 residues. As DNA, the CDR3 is TGTGCCAGCATGAAGTCAGGGGGCGGCTACACCTTC. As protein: CASMKSGGGYTF.

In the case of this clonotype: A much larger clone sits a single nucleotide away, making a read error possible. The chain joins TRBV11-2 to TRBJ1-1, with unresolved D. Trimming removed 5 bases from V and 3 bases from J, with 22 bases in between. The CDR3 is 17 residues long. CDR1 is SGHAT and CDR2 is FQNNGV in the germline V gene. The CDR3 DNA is TGTGCCAGCAGCCTACGGAGACGGGCATTTACGGACACTGAAGCTTTCTTT. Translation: CASSLRRRAFTDTEAFF.

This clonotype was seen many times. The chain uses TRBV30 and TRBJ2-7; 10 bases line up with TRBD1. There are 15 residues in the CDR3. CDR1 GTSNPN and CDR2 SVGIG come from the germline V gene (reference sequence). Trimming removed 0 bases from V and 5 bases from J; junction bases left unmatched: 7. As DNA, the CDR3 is TGTGCCTGGAGTGTACAGGGACAGGGGTACGACGAGCAGTACTTC. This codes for CAWSVQGQGYDEQYF.

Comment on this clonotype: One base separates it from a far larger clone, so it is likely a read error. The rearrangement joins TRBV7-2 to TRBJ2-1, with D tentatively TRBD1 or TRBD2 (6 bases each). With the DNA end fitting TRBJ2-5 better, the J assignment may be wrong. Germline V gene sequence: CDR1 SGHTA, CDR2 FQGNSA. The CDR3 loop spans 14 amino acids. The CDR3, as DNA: TGTGTCAGCAGGAAACAGGGACTGCGGCAGACCCAGTACTTC. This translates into CVSRKQGLRQTQYF.

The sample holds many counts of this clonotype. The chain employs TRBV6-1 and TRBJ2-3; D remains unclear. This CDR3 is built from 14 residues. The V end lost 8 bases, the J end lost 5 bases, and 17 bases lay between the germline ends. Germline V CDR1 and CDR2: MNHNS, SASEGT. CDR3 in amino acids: CASRSPPPGDTQYF. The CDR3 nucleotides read TGTGCCAGCCGGAGCCCCCCCCCAGGAGATACGCAGTATTTT.

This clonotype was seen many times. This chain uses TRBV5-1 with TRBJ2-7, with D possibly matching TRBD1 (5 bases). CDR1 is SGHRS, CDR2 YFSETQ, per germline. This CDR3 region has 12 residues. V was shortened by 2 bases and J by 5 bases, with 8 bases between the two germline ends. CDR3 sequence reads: CASSFLGDEQYF. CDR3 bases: TGCGCCAGCAGCTTTCTAGGGGACGAGCAGTACTTC.

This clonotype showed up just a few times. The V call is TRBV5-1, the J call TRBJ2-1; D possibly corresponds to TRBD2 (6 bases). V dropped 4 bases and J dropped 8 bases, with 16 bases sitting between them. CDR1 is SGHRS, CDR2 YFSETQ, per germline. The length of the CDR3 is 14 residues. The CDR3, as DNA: TGCGCCAGCAGCGCCGGCTCCAGGGACTATGAGCAGTTCTTC. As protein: CASSAGSRDYEQFF.

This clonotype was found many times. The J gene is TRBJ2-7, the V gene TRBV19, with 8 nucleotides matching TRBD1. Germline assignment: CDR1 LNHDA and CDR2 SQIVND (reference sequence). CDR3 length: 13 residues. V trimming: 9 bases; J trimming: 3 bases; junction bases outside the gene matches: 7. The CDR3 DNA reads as TGTGCCAGAACGGGACAGGTAAACTACGAGCAGTACTTC. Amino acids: CARTGQVNYEQYF.

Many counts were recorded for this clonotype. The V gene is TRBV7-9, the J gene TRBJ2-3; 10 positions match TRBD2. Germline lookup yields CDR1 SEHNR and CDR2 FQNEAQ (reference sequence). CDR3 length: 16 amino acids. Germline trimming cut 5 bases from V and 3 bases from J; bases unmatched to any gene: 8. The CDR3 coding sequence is TGTGCCAGCAGCCACGTTAGCGGGAGGTATACAGATACGCAGTATTTT. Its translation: CASSHVSGRYTDTQYF.

The CDR3, as DNA: TGCAGTGCTCCCCACTATGCGGGGGACTCCTACGAGCAGTACTTC. It translates to CSAPHYAGDSYEQYF. The chain joins TRBV20-1 to TRBJ2-7, with 7 bases matching TRBD2. J gave up 0 bases and V 5 bases, and 10 bases lay outside the gene matches. The CDR3 length is 15 residues. Germline V gives CDR1 DFQATT, CDR2 SNEGSKA (reference sequence).

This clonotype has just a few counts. The CDR3 DNA is TGTGCCAGCAGTCCAGGGACTAGCGGCATACAGTACTTC. Translated: CASSPGTSGIQYF. The chain couples TRBV27 to TRBJ2-7, with TRBD2 matching over 11 bases. Per germline, CDR1 MNHEY and CDR2 SMNVEV (reference sequence). The length of the CDR3 is 13 residues. The trim removed 5 bases at V and 10 bases at J, leaving 7 bases unmatched.

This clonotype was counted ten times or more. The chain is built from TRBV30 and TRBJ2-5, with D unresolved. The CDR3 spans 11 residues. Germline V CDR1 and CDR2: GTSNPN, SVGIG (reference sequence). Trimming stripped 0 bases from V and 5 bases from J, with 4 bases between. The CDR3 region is CAWSVTETQYF. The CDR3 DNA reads TGTGCCTGGAGTGTGACGGAGACCCAGTACTTC.

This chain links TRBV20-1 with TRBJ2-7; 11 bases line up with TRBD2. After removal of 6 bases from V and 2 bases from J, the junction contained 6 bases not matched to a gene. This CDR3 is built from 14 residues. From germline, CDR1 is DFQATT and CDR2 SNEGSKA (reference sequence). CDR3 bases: TGCAGTGCGAACCTAGCGGGAGGCGCCTACGAGCAGTACTTC. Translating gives CSANLAGGAYEQYF.

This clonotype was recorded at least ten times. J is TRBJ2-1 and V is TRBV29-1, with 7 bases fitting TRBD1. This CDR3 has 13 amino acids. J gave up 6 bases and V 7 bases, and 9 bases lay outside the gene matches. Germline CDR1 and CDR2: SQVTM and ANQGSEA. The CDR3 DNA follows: TGCAGCGCCACATACAGGGGCGGCAATGAGCAGTTCTTC. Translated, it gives CSATYRGGNEQFF.

The CDR3 sequence: CASSLRGGLGGVGYEQFF. CDR3 in DNA: TGTGCCAGCAGCTTAAGGGGGGGGCTAGGGGGAGTCGGGTATGAGCAGTTCTTC. The J gene is TRBJ2-1, the V gene TRBV11-2, with TRBD2 as a possible D gene (7 bases). Germline CDR1 and CDR2: SGHAT and FQNNGV. This CDR3 is 18 amino acids long. Trimming shortened V by 2 bases and J by 8 bases, and 25 bases separated the two germline ends.

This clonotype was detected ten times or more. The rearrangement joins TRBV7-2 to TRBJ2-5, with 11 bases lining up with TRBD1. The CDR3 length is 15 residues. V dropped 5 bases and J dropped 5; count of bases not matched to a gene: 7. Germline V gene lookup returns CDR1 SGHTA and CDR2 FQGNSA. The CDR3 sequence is CASSPGTGGLETQYF. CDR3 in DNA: TGTGCCAGCAGCCCCGGGACAGGGGGTTTGGAGACCCAGTACTTC.

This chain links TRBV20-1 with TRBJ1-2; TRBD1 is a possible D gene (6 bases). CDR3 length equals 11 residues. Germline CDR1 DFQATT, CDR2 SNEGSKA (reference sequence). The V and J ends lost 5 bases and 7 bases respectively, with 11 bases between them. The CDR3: CSAYTRGGYTF. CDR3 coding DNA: TGCAGTGCTTACACCAGGGGTGGCTACACCTTC.

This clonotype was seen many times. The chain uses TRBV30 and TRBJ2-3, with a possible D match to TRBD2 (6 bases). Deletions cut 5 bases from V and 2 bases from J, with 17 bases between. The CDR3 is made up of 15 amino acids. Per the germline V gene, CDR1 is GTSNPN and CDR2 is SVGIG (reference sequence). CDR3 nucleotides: TGTGCCTGGGGAGGCGGCCGGACTAACACAGATACGCAGTATTTT. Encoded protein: CAWGGGRTNTDTQYF.

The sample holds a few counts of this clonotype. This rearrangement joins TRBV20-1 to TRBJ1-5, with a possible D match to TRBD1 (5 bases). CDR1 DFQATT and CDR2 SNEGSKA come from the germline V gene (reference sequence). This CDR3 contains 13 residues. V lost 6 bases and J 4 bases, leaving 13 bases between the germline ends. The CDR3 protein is CSAVLPGNQPQHF. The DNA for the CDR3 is TGCAGTGCCGTGCTTCCAGGGAATCAGCCCCAGCATTTT.

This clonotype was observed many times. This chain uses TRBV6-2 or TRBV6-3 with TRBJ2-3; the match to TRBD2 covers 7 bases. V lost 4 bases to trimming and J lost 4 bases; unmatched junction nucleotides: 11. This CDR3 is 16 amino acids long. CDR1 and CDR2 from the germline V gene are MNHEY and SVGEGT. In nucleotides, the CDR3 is TGTGCCAGCAGTTCCCCTAGCGGAGGGATGGCAGATACGCAGTATTTT. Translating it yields CASSSPSGGMADTQYF.

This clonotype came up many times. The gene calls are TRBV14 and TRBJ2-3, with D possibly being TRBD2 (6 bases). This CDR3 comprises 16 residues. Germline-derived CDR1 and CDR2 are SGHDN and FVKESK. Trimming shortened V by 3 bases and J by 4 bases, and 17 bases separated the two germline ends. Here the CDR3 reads CASSQGLLSNADTQYF. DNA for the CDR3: TGTGCCAGCAGCCAGGGACTCCTATCCAATGCAGATACGCAGTATTTT.

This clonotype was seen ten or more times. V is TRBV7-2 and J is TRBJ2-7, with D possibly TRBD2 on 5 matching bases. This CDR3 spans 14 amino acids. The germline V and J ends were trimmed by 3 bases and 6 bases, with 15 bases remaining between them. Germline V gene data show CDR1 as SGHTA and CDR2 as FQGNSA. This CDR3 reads CASSLSRGSGEQYF. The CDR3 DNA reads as TGTGCCAGCAGCTTGAGCCGGGGATCAGGCGAGCAGTACTTC.

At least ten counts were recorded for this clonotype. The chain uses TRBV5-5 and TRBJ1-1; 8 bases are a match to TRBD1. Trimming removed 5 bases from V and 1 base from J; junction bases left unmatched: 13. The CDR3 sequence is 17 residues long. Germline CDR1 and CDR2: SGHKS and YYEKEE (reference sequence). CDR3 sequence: CASRPGDRKPSNTEAFF. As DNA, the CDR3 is TGTGCCAGCAGGCCAGGGGACAGGAAACCGTCGAACACTGAAGCTTTCTTT.

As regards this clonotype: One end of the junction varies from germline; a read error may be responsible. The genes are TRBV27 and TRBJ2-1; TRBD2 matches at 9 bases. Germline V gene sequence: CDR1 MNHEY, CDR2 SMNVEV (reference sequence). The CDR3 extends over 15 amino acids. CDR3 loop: CASSPRGREGPEQSF. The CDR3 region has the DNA TGTGCCAGCAGTCCCCGCGGGCGGGAGGGTCCCGAGCAGTCGTTC.

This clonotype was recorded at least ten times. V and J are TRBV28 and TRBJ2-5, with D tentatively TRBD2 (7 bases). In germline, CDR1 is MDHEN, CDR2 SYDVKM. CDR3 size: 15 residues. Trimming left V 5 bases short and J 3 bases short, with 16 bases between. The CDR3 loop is CASSPRGGAKETQYF. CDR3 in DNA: TGTGCCAGCAGTCCCCGAGGGGGGGCCAAAGAGACCCAGTACTTC.

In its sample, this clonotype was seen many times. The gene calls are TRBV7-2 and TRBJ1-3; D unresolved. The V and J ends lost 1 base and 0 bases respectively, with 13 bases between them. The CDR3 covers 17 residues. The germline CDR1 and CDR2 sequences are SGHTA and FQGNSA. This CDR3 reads CASSLGYGQISGNTIYF. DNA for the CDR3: TGTGCCAGCAGCTTAGGTTACGGCCAAATCTCTGGAAACACCATATATTTT.

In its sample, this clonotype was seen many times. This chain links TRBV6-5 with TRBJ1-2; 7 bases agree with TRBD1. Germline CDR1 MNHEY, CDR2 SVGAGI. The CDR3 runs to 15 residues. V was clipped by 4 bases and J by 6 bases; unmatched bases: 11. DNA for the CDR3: TGTGCCAGCAGTTCTGAAGGGGGCGCGACAGATGGCTACACCTTC. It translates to CASSSEGGATDGYTF.

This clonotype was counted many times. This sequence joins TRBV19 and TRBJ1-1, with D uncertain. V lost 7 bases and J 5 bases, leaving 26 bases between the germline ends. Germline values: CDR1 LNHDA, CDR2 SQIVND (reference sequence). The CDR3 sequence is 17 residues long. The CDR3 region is CASNSPGQAPVGTEAFF. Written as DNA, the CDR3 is TGTGCCAGTAACTCCCCGGGCCAGGCCCCGGTAGGGACTGAAGCTTTCTTT.

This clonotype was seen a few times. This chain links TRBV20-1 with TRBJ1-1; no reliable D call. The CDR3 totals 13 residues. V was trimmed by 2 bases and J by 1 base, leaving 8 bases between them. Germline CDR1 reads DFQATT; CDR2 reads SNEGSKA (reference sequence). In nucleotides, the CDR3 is TGCAGTGCTAGATACGATCAGAACACTGAAGCTTTCTTT. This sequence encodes CSARYDQNTEAFF.